This T cell receptor (beta chain) was obtained from a study of blood T cell repertoires in COVID-19. Study-wide context: Spain, Italy and the United States supplied samples that represented acute and convalescent COVID-19.

Germline V gene data show CDR1 as SQVTM and CDR2 as ANQGSEA. V trimming: 7 bases; J trimming: 6 bases; junction bases outside the gene matches: 9. The CDR3 runs to 15 residues. Method: immunoSEQ multiplex PCR; TCRdb's copy keeps in-frame clones and lacks some. The repertoire includes about 410,000 clones, around 86% of them detected once, and approximately 1.4% sits in the top ten. Sequencing used peripheral blood. The sequence came from a woman aged 25 to 45 with active or convalescent COVID-19. The chain has TRBV29-1 and TRBJ1-6; TRBD1 agrees at 10 bases. The DNA for the CDR3 is TGCAGCGCTCTGACCGGGACAGGGGTTAATTCACCCCTCCACTTT. This gives the protein CSALTGTGVNSPLHF.